Listed below are T cell receptor beta chains from one sample, sequenced in a study of blood T cells in healthy people across ages. TCRdb reprocessed the 5' RACE reads with MiXCR, giving one entry per CDR3 protein. Of about 1.7 million distinct CDR3 sequences listed, under 30% were seen once; the top ten hold more than 6%. The sample comprised blood. These receptors were collected from a woman under 40 in good health. Each CDR3 is given with its conserved first and last residue. D genes are given only for firm matches. The size entry is marked missing in some rows and otherwise reads once, few, many or a size class.

V gene: TRBV9; clone size: few; D gene: TRBD1; J gene: TRBJ2-7; CDR3 DNA: TGTGCCAGCAGCGTAGGGGGACAGGGTATGTACGAGCAGTACTTC; CDR3 protein: CASSVGGQGMYEQYF
V gene: TRBV28; clone size: many; D gene: TRBD1; J gene: TRBJ2-5; CDR3 DNA: TGTGCCAGCAGCCCAGCCGGGACAGGGGAAGAGACCCAGTACTTC; CDR3 protein: CASSPAGTGEETQYF
V gene: TRBV4-3; clone size: NA; D gene: NA; J gene: TRBJ2-5; CDR3 DNA: TGCGCCAGCAGCCCAGATATGGGGGTTAGGGAGCAGTACTTC; CDR3 protein: CASSPDMGVREQYF
V gene: TRBV6-5; clone size: NA; D gene: TRBD1; J gene: TRBJ1-1; CDR3 DNA: TGTGCCAGCAGTTACCCAGACAGGGCGGAAGCTTTCTTT; CDR3 protein: CASSYPDRAEAFF
V gene: TRBV6-5; clone size: NA; D gene: NA; J gene: TRBJ2-6; CDR3 DNA: TGTGCCAGCAGTTACTCGAAAGCGTGGCCGAACTCTGGGGCCAACGTCCTGACTTTC; CDR3 protein: CASSYSKAWPNSGANVLTF
V gene: TRBV5-1; clone size: many; D gene: NA; J gene: TRBJ2-7; CDR3 DNA: TGCGCCAGCAGCTTGACTGAGAGGGGGGGTTTCTACGAGCAGTACTTC; CDR3 protein: CASSLTERGGFYEQYF
V gene: TRBV5-1; clone size: few; D gene: NA; J gene: TRBJ2-3; CDR3 DNA: TGCGCCAGCAGCTTGGGGGTGTTCCAATCTAGCACAGATACGCAGTATTTT; CDR3 protein: CASSLGVFQSSTDTQYF
V gene: TRBV28; clone size: NA; D gene: NA; J gene: TRBJ2-1; CDR3 DNA: TGTGCCAGCAGTCTCCCGGGACATAGATCCAATGAGCAGTTCTTC; CDR3 protein: CASSLPGHRSNEQFF
V gene: TRBV11-2; clone size: NA; D gene: NA; J gene: TRBJ2-5; CDR3 DNA: TGTGCCAGCAGCTTAGGAACAGGACGGGTGGAGACCCAGTACTTC; CDR3 protein: CASSLGTGRVETQYF
V gene: TRBV7-8; clone size: NA; D gene: TRBD2; J gene: TRBJ2-2; CDR3 DNA: TGTGCCAGCAGCCCCAGGTCAGCGGGAGGGCCGACCGGGGAGCTGTTTTTT; CDR3 protein: CASSPRSAGGPTGELFF
V gene: TRBV5-1; clone size: many; D gene: TRBD2; J gene: TRBJ2-1; CDR3 DNA: TGCGCCAGCAGCTTTAAGGGGTCTAGCGGGGTTCTTGGTAATGAGCAGTTCTTC; CDR3 protein: CASSFKGSSGVLGNEQFF
V gene: TRBV20-1; clone size: few; D gene: NA; J gene: TRBJ2-3; CDR3 DNA: TGCAGTGCTAGAGAACAGGGACTCTTACCTAGCACAGATACGCAGTATTTT; CDR3 protein: CSAREQGLLPSTDTQYF
V gene: TRBV5-1; clone size: few; D gene: NA; J gene: TRBJ2-1; CDR3 DNA: TGCACCAGCAGCCTGACAGCGAGAAGATACAATGAGCAGTTCTTC; CDR3 protein: CTSSLTARRYNEQFF
V gene: TRBV19; clone size: many; D gene: NA; J gene: TRBJ1-5; CDR3 DNA: TGTGCCAGCAGTGTTCGGGGAAGCAATCAGCCCCAGCATTTT; CDR3 protein: CASSVRGSNQPQHF
V gene: TRBV3-1; clone size: few; D gene: NA; J gene: TRBJ2-3; CDR3 DNA: TGTGCCAGCAGCCAAGGCACTAGGTACAGCCAGCAGTATTTT; CDR3 protein: CASSQGTRYSQQYF
V gene: TRBV9; clone size: few; D gene: NA; J gene: TRBJ2-3; CDR3 DNA: TGTGCCAGCAGCCCCCGATCGGCCCTCGAGAGGGCAGATACGCAGTATTTT; CDR3 protein: CASSPRSALERADTQYF
V gene: TRBV7-2; clone size: many; D gene: NA; J gene: TRBJ2-1; CDR3 DNA: TGTGCCAGCAGCTTAGCCCAGGCACGAGGGGAGCAGTTCTTC; CDR3 protein: CASSLAQARGEQFF
V gene: TRBV6-5; clone size: many; D gene: TRBD1; J gene: TRBJ2-1; CDR3 DNA: TGTGCCAGCAGTTTTACCGGGACAGGGTATGAGTTCTTC; CDR3 protein: CASSFTGTGYEFF
V gene: TRBV6-5; clone size: NA; D gene: NA; J gene: TRBJ1-4; CDR3 DNA: TGTGCCAGCAGTTACTCGAGGGCAGGGAGGCGAAAACTGTTTTTT; CDR3 protein: CASSYSRAGRRKLFF
V gene: TRBV12-3/TRBV12-4; clone size: many; D gene: NA; J gene: TRBJ2-1; CDR3 DNA: TGTGCCAGCGGATATGGGACTGGCTACAATGAGCAGTTCTTC; CDR3 protein: CASGYGTGYNEQFF